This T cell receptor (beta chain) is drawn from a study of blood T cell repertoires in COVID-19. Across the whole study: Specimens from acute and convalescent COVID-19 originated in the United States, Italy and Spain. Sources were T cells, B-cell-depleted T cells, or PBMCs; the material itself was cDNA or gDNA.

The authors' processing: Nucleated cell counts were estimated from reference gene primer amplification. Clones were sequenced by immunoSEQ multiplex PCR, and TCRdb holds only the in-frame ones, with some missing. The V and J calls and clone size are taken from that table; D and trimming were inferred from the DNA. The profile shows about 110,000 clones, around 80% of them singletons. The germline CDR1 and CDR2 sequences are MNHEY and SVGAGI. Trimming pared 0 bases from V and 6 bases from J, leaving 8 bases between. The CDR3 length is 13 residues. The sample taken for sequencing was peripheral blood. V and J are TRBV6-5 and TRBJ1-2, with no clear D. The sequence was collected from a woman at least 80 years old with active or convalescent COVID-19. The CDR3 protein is CASSYSSVNGYTF. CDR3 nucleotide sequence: TGTGCCAGCAGTTACTCGTCCGTAAATGGCTACACCTTC.